This T cell receptor beta chain was sequenced in a study of shared clonotypes between healthy human individuals. Across the study: A donor's plate count was three for CD4 naive and three for CD4 memory; CD8 naive had two and CD8 memory one.

Findings and caveats of the study: Against clonotypes common to all four donors, non-shared ones had lower generation probabilities.

About this clone: The antigen remains undetermined.

V was trimmed by 6 bases and J by 2 bases, leaving 14 bases between them. The CDR3 is 14 residues long. Germline loops: CDR1 SNHLY, CDR2 FYNNEI. Cells designated naive CD8 were CD45RO-negative and were positively selected for CCR7, with terminally differentiated effector memory CD45RA+ cells excluded. Adult donors, all healthy and HIV-negative, had no recent acute infections or vaccinations. All participating donors were Caucasian adults from Nashville, Tennessee. Assay: immunoSEQ multiplex PCR; the TCRdb copy retains only in-frame clones and omits some. Seen here are about 1,900,000 clones, about 95% observed once, and the top ten hold more than 0.9%.

V and J are TRBV2 and TRBJ2-7; tentatively, D is TRBD2 (6 bases). The TCR was taken from a man aged 18 to 35 in good health. Sequenced material: naive CD8+ T cells sorted from blood. The CDR3 is CASSPGTDTYEQYF. In nucleotides, the CDR3 is TGTGCCAGCAGCCCCGGGACTGACACCTACGAGCAGTACTTC.